The 16 T cell receptor beta chains given below trace back to one sample, sequenced in a study of beta chain features in type 1 diabetes. Of the isolated RNA, all was reverse transcribed, and so the sequenced material was expressed TCRB transcripts. Profiling relied on immunoSEQ multiplex PCR, and the TCRdb table lists in-frame clones only, not all of them. The table shows 200,000 to 250,000 clones, with roughly 15% occurring only once. Sequencing was carried out using naive CD4+ T cells from blood. These receptors originate from a woman aged 40-49 years in good health.

The rearrangement uses TRBV2 and TRBJ2-1; 15 bases map to TRBD2. CDR1 SNHLY and CDR2 FYNNEI come from the germline V gene. This CDR3 is built from 17 residues. Trimming took 10 bases from V and 0 from J; bases not matched to a gene: 7. Written as DNA, the CDR3 is TGTGCCACACCGGGACTAGCGGGGGGTCTCTCCTACAATGAGCAGTTCTTC. Protein sequence: CATPGLAGGLSYNEQFF.

This clone appeared once. The genes are TRBV7-2 and TRBJ2-1; unclear D gene. Germline-derived CDR1 and CDR2 are SGHTA and FQGNSA. The CDR3 has 13 residues. Trimming left V 2 bases short and J 5 bases short, with 7 bases between. CDR3 residues: CASSLTVNNEQFF. The CDR3 DNA reads TGTGCCAGCAGCTTAACGGTAAACAATGAGCAGTTCTTC.

This clone has more than one count but fewer than ten. The gene calls are TRBV5-1 and TRBJ1-2; D remains ambiguous. The germline V gene encodes CDR1 SGHRS and CDR2 YFSETQ. The length of the CDR3 is 14 residues. V lost 0 bases, J lost 2 bases, and 8 bases lay in between. As DNA, the CDR3 is TGCGCCAGCAGCTTGGATGGCTCCAACTATGGCTACACCTTC. As protein: CASSLDGSNYGYTF.

This sequence joins TRBV5-6 and TRBJ2-1; TRBD2 matches at 8 bases. V dropped 0 bases and J dropped 10; count of bases not matched to a gene: 9. The germline CDR1 and CDR2 sequences are SGHDT and YYEEEE. The CDR3 runs to 15 residues. CDR3 loop: CASSLGTSGWGEQFF. CDR3 sequence (DNA): TGTGCCAGCAGCTTGGGAACTAGCGGATGGGGGGAGCAGTTCTTC.

The chain has TRBV9 and TRBJ1-1, with a possible D match to TRBD1 (6 bases). The germline CDR1 and CDR2 sequences are SGDLS and YYNGEE. CDR3 length: 15 residues. Trimming took 4 bases from V and 5 from J, leaving 18 bases between them. The CDR3 loop is CASSPPPRGRTEAFF. In nucleotides, the CDR3 is TGTGCCAGCAGCCCGCCTCCCAGGGGTCGAACTGAAGCTTTCTTT.

The V and J genes are TRBV12-5 and TRBJ2-7, with 10 positions matching TRBD1. This CDR3 is built from 14 residues. V shed 3 bases, J shed 5 bases, and the junction held 4 bases outside the gene matches. Germline CDR1 LGHNT, CDR2 FRNRAP. The CDR3: CASGFGQGDDEQYF. The DNA of the CDR3 is TGTGCTAGTGGTTTCGGACAGGGGGACGACGAGCAGTACTTC.

In this sample, this clone turned up a few times. The rearrangement joins TRBV27 to TRBJ2-2, with D possibly matching TRBD1 (5 bases). Germline V gene data show CDR1 as MNHEY and CDR2 as SMNVEV (reference sequence). This CDR3 is 16 amino acids long. The V end lost 4 bases, the J end lost 1 base, and 13 bases lay between the germline ends. The CDR3 here is CASSSWGTENTGELFF. CDR3 nucleotides: TGTGCCAGCAGTTCCTGGGGCACCGAGAACACCGGGGAGCTGTTTTTT.

The gene calls are TRBV10-3 and TRBJ2-5; the match to TRBD2 covers 13 bases. V was clipped by 10 bases and J by 2 bases; unmatched bases: 4. The germline V gene has CDR1 ENHRY and CDR2 SYGVKD. This CDR3 spans 14 amino acids. This chain's CDR3 is CATETSGGQETQYF. The CDR3 DNA follows: TGTGCCACCGAGACTAGCGGGGGGCAAGAGACCCAGTACTTC.

This clone has more than one count but fewer than ten. V is TRBV5-1 and J is TRBJ2-7; D not certain. CDR1 is SGHRS and CDR2 is YFSETQ in the germline V gene. Trimming cost V 3 bases and J 0 bases, with 7 bases left between them. CDR3 size: 13 residues. The CDR3 sequence: CASSYGSSYEQYF. Written as DNA, the CDR3 is TGCGCCAGCAGCTACGGTAGCTCCTACGAGCAGTACTTC.

This clone was seen only a few times. CDR3 residues: CASSFSSVDTQYF. The CDR3 nucleotides are TGTGCCAGCAGTTTCTCTAGTGTAGATACGCAGTATTTT. The genes are TRBV27 and TRBJ2-3; no reliable D call. Germline CDR1 reads MNHEY; CDR2 reads SMNVEV (reference sequence). The CDR3 sequence is 13 residues long. Trimming took 3 bases from V and 5 from J, leaving 9 bases between them.

The V gene is TRBV5-1, the J gene TRBJ1-2; D not certain. The CDR3 is 13 amino acids. V lost 5 bases, J lost 0 bases, and 8 bases lay in between. In germline, CDR1 is SGHRS, CDR2 YFSETQ. Here the CDR3 reads CASRQPANYGYTF. DNA for the CDR3: TGCGCCAGCAGACAGCCGGCTAACTATGGCTACACCTTC.

This clone turned up a few times. This chain uses TRBV5-4 with TRBJ2-7; TRBD1 matches at 7 bases. Trimming at V came to 9 bases and at J to 2 bases, leaving 8 bases not matched to a gene. From germline, CDR1 is SGHNT and CDR2 YYREEE (reference sequence). The CDR3 length is 13 residues. In DNA form, the CDR3 reads TGTGCCACTTTGCGACAGGGAGCCTACGAGCAGTACTTC. Its translation: CATLRQGAYEQYF.

This clone was recorded a few times. The genes are TRBV5-1 and TRBJ2-3; D might be TRBD1 (7 bases). The CDR3 extends over 14 amino acids. In germline, CDR1 is SGHRS, CDR2 YFSETQ. Trimming stripped 2 bases from V and 6 bases from J, with 13 bases between. The CDR3 reads CASSFDREEDTQYF. The CDR3 DNA sequence: TGCGCCAGCAGCTTCGACAGGGAGGAGGATACGCAGTATTTT.

This clone was recorded a few times. The chain combines TRBV4-2 with TRBJ1-4; no reliable D call. Trimming removed 2 bases at V and 7 bases at J, with 17 bases between. The CDR3 is 16 residues long. In germline, CDR1 is LGHNA, CDR2 YNFKEQ. DNA of the CDR3: TGTGCCAGCAGCCAACATTCCGGGCGAGGAGGTGAAAAACTGTTTTTT. It codes for CASSQHSGRGGEKLFF.

This chain joins TRBV5-1 and TRBJ2-5; 8 bases are shared with TRBD1. The CDR3 consists of 15 residues. The J segment lost 2 bases and the V segment lost 0 bases, leaving 3 bases of the junction unmatched. Germline V lookup: CDR1 SGHRS, CDR2 YFSETQ. Here the CDR3 DNA reads TGCGCCAGCAGCTTGGGGACAGGGAGTCAAGAGACCCAGTACTTC. Translating it yields CASSLGTGSQETQYF.

The genes are TRBV9 and TRBJ1-2; a possible D gene is TRBD1 (6 bases). V lost 0 bases to trimming and J lost 2 bases, with 8 bases between them. In germline, CDR1 is SGDLS, CDR2 YYNGEE. The CDR3 length is 14 residues. The CDR3 spells CASSVDQGNYGYTF. The CDR3 nucleotides read TGTGCCAGCAGCGTAGATCAGGGGAACTATGGCTACACCTTC.